This passage covers 30 T cell receptor beta chains from one sample sequenced in a study of blood T cell repertoires in COVID-19. Libraries were prepared by immunoSEQ multiplex PCR; TCRdb keeps only in-frame clonotypes and omits some of them. The sample yields fewer than 500,000 clones, about 85% seen once. Material: PBMCs or T cells enriched from blood (not recorded which). The receptor set was obtained from a woman between 18 and 29 years old with acute COVID-19.

The chain couples TRBV27 to TRBJ1-2; no reliable D call. Trimming pared 7 bases from V and 2 bases from J, leaving 11 bases between. Germline V gives CDR1 MNHEY, CDR2 SMNVEV (reference sequence). This CDR3 is 13 amino acids long. Written as DNA, the CDR3 is TGTGCCAGCAAGAACCTTCAGAACTATGGCTACACCTTC. This codes for CASKNLQNYGYTF.

This rearrangement joins TRBV3-1 (or the pseudogene TRBV3-2) to TRBJ2-5; D may be TRBD2 (5 bases). The germline CDR1 and CDR2 sequences are LGHDT and YNNKEL (reference sequence). CDR3 length: 13 residues. V was shortened by 4 bases and J by 2 bases, with 8 bases between the two germline ends. CDR3 residues: CASSLSGQETQYF. In DNA, the CDR3 is TGTGCCAGCAGCCTCAGCGGTCAAGAGACCCAGTACTTC.

This chain uses TRBV21-1 with TRBJ2-7; the DNA was not compared with TRBD2, the D call given in the table. TRBV21-1 is a known pseudogene. The CDR3 loop spans 14 amino acids. The CDR3 bases are TGTGCCAGCAGCAAATCGGGGGTTCCCTACGAGCAGTACTTC. Translated, it gives CASSKSGVPYEQYF.

Here the CDR3 reads CASSGTGVGNSPLHF. The CDR3 DNA follows: TGTGCCAGTAGTGGTACGGGGGTTGGTAATTCACCCCTCCACTTT. The chain recombines TRBV19 with TRBJ1-6, with D perhaps TRBD1 (5 bases). V lost 5 bases to trimming and J lost 6 bases, with 14 bases between them. This CDR3 contains 15 residues. Per the germline V gene, CDR1 is LNHDA and CDR2 is SQIVND (reference sequence). Looking up the rest from reference TRBV19 and TRBJ1-6 gives the full variable domain: DGGITQSPKYLFRKEGQNVTLSCEQNLNHDAMYWYRQDPGQGLRLIYYSQIVNDFQKGDIAEGYSVSREKKESFPLTVTSAQKNPTAFYLCASSGTGVGNSPLHFGNGTRLTVT.

V gene TRBV12-5 combines with J gene TRBJ1-2, with 8 bases that match TRBD1. Germline V gene lookup returns CDR1 LGHNT and CDR2 FRNRAP. After removal of 1 base from V and 7 bases from J, the junction contained 8 bases not matched to a gene. This CDR3 is built from 15 residues. In DNA form, the CDR3 reads TGTGCTAGTGGTTTGGGGACAGGGTTCGTTGGTGGCTACACCTTC. It is translated as CASGLGTGFVGGYTF.

A remark on this clone: One end of the junction is discordant with germline, which a read error may explain. The gene calls are TRBV24-1 and TRBJ2-3; TRBD2 agrees at 9 bases. Germline loops: CDR1 KGHDR, CDR2 SFDVKD. The length of the CDR3 is 11 residues. CDR3 in amino acids: CATKSGTSRDF. In nucleotides, the CDR3 is TGTGCCACAAAATCCGGGACTAGCAGGGATTTT.

This chain connects TRBV2 to TRBJ2-3, with 12 bases identical to TRBD2. This CDR3 contains 15 residues. The trim removed 6 bases at V and 4 bases at J, leaving 5 bases unmatched. Per germline, CDR1 SNHLY and CDR2 FYNNEI. This CDR3 reads CASSRGLAGSDTQYF. The CDR3 DNA reads TGTGCCAGCAGCCGGGGACTAGCGGGTTCAGATACGCAGTATTTT.

This clone was detected only once. V usage is TRBV21-1 and J usage is TRBJ2-1; no DNA check was done on the table's D call, TRBD2. TRBV21-1 is marked as a pseudogene. The CDR3 covers 20 residues. CDR3 DNA: TGTGCCAGCAGCACAGACAGGAGTAGCGGGACTGCTAGCTCCTACAATGAGCAGTTCTTC. It is translated as CASSTDRSSGTASSYNEQFF.

This clone appeared once. The chain has TRBV7-2 and TRBJ2-1, with TRBD2 identical over 7 bases. Germline V lookup: CDR1 SGHTA, CDR2 FQGNSA. This CDR3 spans 15 amino acids. V lost 1 base and J lost 10; bases outside the gene matches: 10. CDR3 protein: CASSLDGGGPREQFF. The DNA of the CDR3 is TGTGCCAGCAGCTTAGATGGGGGAGGGCCGCGAGAGCAGTTCTTC.

The chain recombines TRBV24-1 with TRBJ1-5; no clear D gene. The V end lost 0 bases, the J end lost 7 bases, and 6 bases lay between the germline ends. The CDR3 sequence is 13 residues long. The germline V gene encodes CDR1 KGHDR and CDR2 SFDVKD. The CDR3 here is CATSDLSGQPQHF. As DNA, the CDR3 is TGTGCCACCAGTGATTTGAGCGGGCAGCCCCAGCATTTT.

The rearrangement joins TRBV12-3 or TRBV12-4 to TRBJ2-7; weak D call: TRBD1 (5 bases). There are 12 residues in the CDR3. The V end was cut by 5 bases, the J end by 5 bases, with 10 bases between. CDR3 residues: CASSQGFHEQYF. Here the CDR3 DNA reads TGTGCCAGCAGTCAGGGTTTCCACGAGCAGTACTTC.

This chain links TRBV28 with TRBJ2-5; possible D gene TRBD2, 6 bases. The CDR3 has 14 residues. With 1 base removed from V and 3 bases from J, the gap between germline ends came to 9 bases. Per the germline V gene, CDR1 is MDHEN and CDR2 is SYDVKM. The CDR3, as DNA: TGTGCCAGCAGTTTATTGGGGGAGGAAGAGACCCAGTACTTC. It codes for CASSLLGEEETQYF. The complete variable domain, with remaining parts taken from reference TRBV28 and TRBJ2-5, reads DVKVTQSSRYLVKRTGEKVFLECVQDMDHENMFWYRQDPGLGLRLIYFSYDVKMKEKGDIPEGYSVSREKKERFSLILESASTNQTSMYLCASSLLGEEETQYFGPGTRLLVL.

The V call is TRBV19, the J call TRBJ2-1, with 8 bases matching TRBD2. CDR1 and CDR2 from the germline V gene are LNHDA and SQIVND (reference sequence). CDR3 length: 17 residues. V was clipped by 7 bases and J by 7 bases; unmatched bases: 18. This CDR3 reads CASTAAGGGILGNEQFF. The CDR3 region has the DNA TGTGCCAGTACCGCCGCCGGGGGGGGAATATTAGGGAATGAGCAGTTCTTC.

The CDR3 nucleotides read TGTGCCAGCAGCTTACTGGCGGGGGCGAACGAGCAGTTCTTC. Protein sequence: CASSLLAGANEQFF. The V and J genes are TRBV7-9 and TRBJ2-1; D perhaps matches TRBD2 (7 bases). There are 14 residues in the CDR3. Trimming removed 2 bases from V and 10 bases from J, with 15 bases in between. Germline CDR1 is SEHNR and CDR2 is FQNEAQ (reference sequence).

This sequence joins TRBV28 and TRBJ2-1; D possibly corresponds to TRBD2 (6 bases). The V gene's germline CDR1 is MDHEN and CDR2 SYDVKM. The CDR3 runs 16 residues. V was trimmed by 3 bases and J by 5 bases, leaving 17 bases between them. In nucleotides, the CDR3 is TGTGCCAGCAGTTTGGTCCGGGCTAGCGCGGACAATGAGCAGTTCTTC. As protein: CASSLVRASADNEQFF.

This CDR3 reads CASSESSRSGYEQYF. The CDR3 DNA sequence: TGTGCCAGCAGTGAATCGAGTCGCTCGGGGTACGAGCAGTACTTC. The rearrangement links TRBV6-1 to TRBJ2-7, with D possibly being TRBD2 (5 bases). This CDR3 region has 15 residues. V dropped 2 bases and J dropped 4 bases, with 15 bases sitting between them. The germline gives CDR1 MNHNS, CDR2 SASEGT.

This clone was counted only a few times. The chain combines TRBV5-4 with TRBJ1-4, with 11 bases fitting TRBD1. The V segment lost 2 bases and the J segment 5 bases; nucleotides outside the gene matches: 5. The CDR3 is 16 residues long. The germline CDR1 and CDR2 sequences are SGHNT and YYREEE (reference sequence). CDR3 residues: CASSFLGQGENEKLFF. For the CDR3, the DNA is TGTGCCAGCAGCTTCCTGGGACAGGGGGAGAATGAAAAACTGTTTTTT. Full variable domain (missing parts from reference TRBV5-4 and TRBJ1-4): ETGVTQSPTHLIKTRGQQVTLRCSSQSGHNTVSWYQQALGQGPQFIFQYYREEENGRGNFPPRFSGLQFPNYSSELNVNALELDDSALYLCASSFLGQGENEKLFFGSGTQLSVL.

The J gene is TRBJ1-2, the V gene TRBV14; TRBD1 matches 7 bases. J was trimmed by 4 bases and V by 1 base; bases with no gene match: 6. This CDR3 spans 15 amino acids. Germline CDR1 is SGHDN and CDR2 is FVKESK. CDR3 coding DNA: TGTGCCAGCAGCCAAGTAGGAGGGGGCGGCTATGGCTACACCTTC. It specifies CASSQVGGGGYGYTF.

The CDR3: CASSPADTQYF. Written as DNA, the CDR3 is TGTGCCAGCAGTCCAGCAGATACGCAGTATTTT. This chain uses TRBV2 with TRBJ2-3, with D uncertain. Germline V CDR1 and CDR2: SNHLY, FYNNEI. CDR3 length equals 11 residues. Trimming removed 5 bases from V and 4 bases from J, with 4 bases in between.

The V gene is TRBV12-3 or TRBV12-4, the J gene TRBJ2-5; D unresolved. The CDR3 has 13 amino acids. The ends were cut back, 4 bases at V and 2 bases at J, with 8 bases in the middle. This CDR3 is CASSYGRQETQYF. The CDR3 DNA follows: TGTGCCAGCAGTTACGGCAGGCAAGAGACCCAGTACTTC.

This sequence joins TRBV18 and TRBJ1-2, with D hard to call. CDR3 length: 14 residues. The germline CDR1 and CDR2 sequences are KGHSH and LQKENI. V was trimmed by 0 bases and J by 6 bases, leaving 11 bases between them. CDR3 sequence (DNA): TGTGCCAGCTCACCACCGTCTGGGCGCAATGGCTACACCTTC. This codes for CASSPPSGRNGYTF.

The chain has TRBV3-1 (or the pseudogene TRBV3-2) and TRBJ2-1; maybe TRBD1 (6 bases). V shed 2 bases and J shed 4 bases, with 6 bases lying between them. Per germline, CDR1 LGHDT and CDR2 YNNKEL (reference sequence). The CDR3 runs 13 residues. CDR3: CASSQTGYNEQFF. CDR3 DNA sequence: TGTGCCAGCAGCCAAACAGGGTACAATGAGCAGTTCTTC.

This clone came up a few times. This CDR3 is CAWSVVTSGRNEQFF. The CDR3 DNA reads as TGTGCCTGGAGTGTAGTAACTAGCGGGAGGAATGAGCAGTTCTTC. The genes are TRBV30 and TRBJ2-1; 12 bases fit TRBD2. The CDR3 sequence is 15 residues long. Germline V gene data show CDR1 as GTSNPN and CDR2 as SVGIG (reference sequence). The V and J ends lost 0 bases and 7 bases, in that order; junction bases with no gene match: 4.

This clone was recorded once. V is TRBV4-1 and J is TRBJ2-3, with D possibly being TRBD2 (5 bases). Germline CDR1 is MGHRA and CDR2 is YSYEKL. V was cut by 2 bases and J by 6 bases, with 18 bases left in between. This CDR3 region has 16 residues. CDR3 region: CASSQTFARAWDTQYF. The DNA of the CDR3 is TGCGCCAGCAGCCAAACCTTCGCGAGGGCGTGGGATACGCAGTATTTT.

The chain carries TRBV3-1 (or the pseudogene TRBV3-2) and TRBJ1-4, with D possibly TRBD1 on 6 matching bases. This CDR3 comprises 16 residues. V dropped 4 bases and J dropped 6 bases, with 18 bases sitting between them. Germline V CDR1 and CDR2: LGHDT, YNNKEL (reference sequence). In nucleotides, the CDR3 is TGTGCCAGCAGCCCATCTGTCGGGGGGCAGGATGAAAAACTGTTTTTT. Translated: CASSPSVGGQDEKLFF.

The gene calls are TRBV5-1 and TRBJ2-6, with 9 bases matching TRBD1. Germline CDR1 reads SGHRS; CDR2 reads YFSETQ. The trim removed 8 bases at V and 2 bases at J, leaving 5 bases unmatched. This CDR3 spans 15 amino acids. The CDR3: CASSTGGAGANVLTF. In DNA form, the CDR3 reads TGCGCCAGTAGTACAGGGGGCGCTGGGGCCAACGTCCTGACTTTC.

The genes are TRBV3-1 (or the pseudogene TRBV3-2) and TRBJ1-2; maybe TRBD1 (5 bases). CDR1 is LGHDT and CDR2 is YNNKEL in the germline V gene (reference sequence). The V end was cut by 0 bases, the J end by 7 bases, with 15 bases between. This CDR3 comprises 15 residues. The CDR3 sequence is CASSQDGHTLLGYTF. Here the CDR3 DNA reads TGTGCCAGCAGCCAAGACGGACATACTCTGCTTGGCTACACCTTC.

The chain combines TRBV10-1 with TRBJ2-3; weak D call: TRBD1 (5 bases). The CDR3 contains 14 residues. The germline gives CDR1 WNHNN, CDR2 SYGVQD (reference sequence). The V end was cut by 2 bases, the J end by 5 bases, with 11 bases between. CDR3 in amino acids: CASSEGQVRDTQYF. Written as DNA, the CDR3 is TGCGCCAGCAGTGAGGGACAAGTCAGAGATACGCAGTATTTT.

This chain joins TRBV15 and TRBJ1-4; possible D gene TRBD1, 5 bases. CDR3 length: 16 residues. Germline V gene sequence: CDR1 LNHNV, CDR2 YYDKDF (reference sequence). V lost 1 base to trimming and J lost 4 bases, with 13 bases between them. CDR3 nucleotides: TGTGCCACCAGCAGAGGACGAGACAGTTATAATGAAAAACTGTTTTTT. Its protein product is CATSRGRDSYNEKLFF.

The rearrangement uses TRBV6-5 and TRBJ2-1; 14 bases are shared with TRBD2. V was clipped by 2 bases and J by 8 bases; unmatched bases: 5. Germline values: CDR1 MNHEY, CDR2 SVGAGI. This CDR3 is 16 amino acids long. The CDR3 nucleotides are TGTGCCAGCAGTTACGCGGGACTAGCGGGAGTCTATGAGCAGTTCTTC. It is translated as CASSYAGLAGVYEQFF.